A selection of T cell receptor beta chains follows, all from one sample in a study of blood T cells in healthy people across ages. A single record per CDR3 protein comes from TCRdb applying MiXCR to the 5' RACE reads. The table records some 800,000 distinct CDR3 sequences, under 55% of them present only once. Sequencing was done on a sample of blood. The receptors were gathered from a man in his fifties or sixties in good health. CDR3s include the opening cysteine and the closing phenylalanine or tryptophan. A D gene is named only where the DNA matches it firmly. Rows may omit the clone size; those that give it use once, few, many or a size class.

.,TRBJ2-2,.,TRBV12-3/TRBV12-4,TGTGCCAGCAGTTTATGGTCCAGGACGAACACCGGGGAGCTGTTTTTT,CASSLWSRTNTGELFF
.,TRBJ2-2,.,TRBV29-1,TGCAGCGTTCAGGCCATCAACACCGGGGAGCTGTTTTTT,CSVQAINTGELFF
.,TRBJ1-2,few,TRBV9,TGTGCCAGCAGCGTAGCCGGGTTAGACCTCTATGGCTACACCTTC,CASSVAGLDLYGYTF
.,TRBJ1-2,once,TRBV2,TGTGCCAGCAGTGTTGGCAGCTTGGGCTACACCTTC,CASSVGSLGYTF
.,TRBJ1-5,.,TRBV5-1,TGCGCCAGCAGCTTGGTCAGGAGAATCCCCAATCAGCCCCAGCATTTT,CASSLVRRIPNQPQHF
.,TRBJ2-7,.,TRBV28,TGTACCAGCAAGAAGGGAGGGGGGTCTTACGAGCAGTACTTC,CTSKKGGGSYEQYF
.,TRBJ2-1,.,TRBV14,TGTGCCAGCAGCCAAGAACTAGTTTTCGGCAGTGAGCAGTTCTTC,CASSQELVFGSEQFF
TRBD1,TRBJ2-5,.,TRBV6-5,TGTGCCAGCAGCTCCGGGACAGGGGGTTTTGAGACCCAGTACTTC,CASSSGTGGFETQYF
.,TRBJ2-1,.,TRBV4-3,TGCGCCAGCAGCCATGGACACCTTAAAAATGAGCAGTTCTTC,CASSHGHLKNEQFF
.,TRBJ2-7,few,TRBV5-1,TGCGCCAGCAGTAAGAACAGGGATACCAGCAGGCGCGAGCAGTACTTC,CASSKNRDTSRREQYF
.,TRBJ2-7,few,TRBV20-1,TGCAGTGCTTACCGCTATGGTGGGGGGGCCTCCTACGAGCAGTACTTC,CSAYRYGGGASYEQYF
.,TRBJ2-1,.,TRBV14,TGTGCCAGCAGCCCTTACTTAAAGTACAATGAGCAGTTCTTC,CASSPYLKYNEQFF
.,TRBJ2-3,.,TRBV14,TGTGCCAACAGCCAGGAGATGGGGCAAGATACGCAGTATTTT,CANSQEMGQDTQYF
.,TRBJ1-2,.,TRBV3-1,TGTGCCAGCAGCCCCGACGACACAGGGAACTATGGCTACACCTTC,CASSPDDTGNYGYTF
.,TRBJ2-3,.,TRBV7-3,TGTGCCAGCAGCTTTTTTCCCTTGGACGATACGCAGTATTTT,CASSFFPLDDTQYF
.,TRBJ1-1,few,TRBV2,TGTGCCAGCAGGGGAGACGGAAAGAACACTGAAGCTTTCTTT,CASRGDGKNTEAFF
.,TRBJ2-7,.,TRBV7-9,TGTGCCAGCAGCACTTATAACAGGAACCGACCCTACGAGCAGTACTTC,CASSTYNRNRPYEQYF
.,TRBJ1-2,.,TRBV21-1,TGTGCCAGCAGCCATTTATCAGGACGGACCTATGGCTACACCTTC,CASSHLSGRTYGYTF
.,TRBJ1-1,.,TRBV29-1,TGCAGCGTTTTTCCCCATCGTCAGGTTCTGAACACTGAAGCTTTCTTT,CSVFPHRQVLNTEAFF
.,TRBJ2-5,few,TRBV6-8,TGTGCCAGCAGTTACGCGGTAGGGGGGCTTCAAGAGACCCAGTACTTC,CASSYAVGGLQETQYF
.,TRBJ1-2,.,TRBV20-1,TGCAGTGCTAGAGATCCGGGCATGGGGGGCTATGGCTACACCTTC,CSARDPGMGGYGYTF
.,TRBJ2-1,.,TRBV4-3,TGCGCCAGCAACCAAGGGTTAGGGATGTACAATGAGCAGTTCTTC,CASNQGLGMYNEQFF
.,TRBJ1-1,.,TRBV27,TGTGCCAGCACAAGACATGCGGACACTGAAGCTTTCTTT,CASTRHADTEAFF
.,TRBJ2-7,once,TRBV20-1,TGCAGTGCTAGAGAAGTGCAGGGCGCGTGGGAGCAGTACTTC,CSAREVQGAWEQYF
TRBD2,TRBJ2-3,few,TRBV5-1,TGCGCCAGCAGCTTGGGGACCGGGGGGGCCCCAGATACGCAGTATTTT,CASSLGTGGAPDTQYF
.,TRBJ2-7,.,TRBV7-9,TGTGCCAGCAGCGCACCAGATAAGCAGTACTTC,CASSAPDKQYF
TRBD2,TRBJ2-3,.,TRBV7-2,TGTGCCAGCAGCTTGCTAGCGGGGGGCTCGCTAAGGAGCACAGATACGCAGTATTTT,CASSLLAGGSLRSTDTQYF
.,TRBJ2-2,.,TRBV28,TGTGCCAGCAGTTTAGGGGGAAAAAACACCGGGGAGCTGTTTTTT,CASSLGGKNTGELFF
.,TRBJ2-3,few,TRBV7-2,TGTGCCAGCAGCTTAGCGGTAACTGGTACGCAGTATTTT,CASSLAVTGTQYF
.,TRBJ1-5,few,TRBV7-9,TGTGCCAGCAGCGGGCTCAGCAATCAGCCCCAGCATTTT,CASSGLSNQPQHF
TRBD2,TRBJ2-1,once,TRBV11-2,TGTGCCAGCAGCTCCCGCCGGGGGGGGGCTGGCAATGAGCAGTTCTTC,CASSSRRGGAGNEQFF
.,TRBJ1-6,few,TRBV7-2,TGTGCCAGCAGCTTAGGGCAGGATAATTCACCCCTCCACTTT,CASSLGQDNSPLHF
TRBD1,TRBJ2-7,.,TRBV20-1,TGCAGTGCTAGAGGTCGGGACAGGGGGCTCCCTTACGAGCAGTACTTC,CSARGRDRGLPYEQYF
.,TRBJ1-1,.,TRBV10-3,TGTGCCATCACCTCGGGAGAGAACACTGAAGCTTTCTTT,CAITSGENTEAFF
.,TRBJ1-2,.,TRBV5-5,TGTGCCAGCAGTTCATATAACGAGAACTACACCTTC,CASSSYNENYTF
.,TRBJ1-4,.,TRBV2,TGTGCCAGCAGGGAGACAGGTAGTGAAAAACTGTTTTTT,CASRETGSEKLFF
TRBD1,TRBJ2-7,.,TRBV11-2,TGTGCCAGCAGCCCGGGACAGTTTGTCTCCGAGCAGTACTTC,CASSPGQFVSEQYF
TRBD2,TRBJ2-1,.,TRBV6-4,TGTGCCAGCAGTCTATATGCGGGGGGGTCTTACAATGAGCAGTTCTTC,CASSLYAGGSYNEQFF
TRBD2,TRBJ2-3,.,TRBV7-9,TGTGCCAGCAGCTTAGCCGCTAGCGGGGGGCACACAGATACGCAGTATTTT,CASSLAASGGHTDTQYF
TRBD2,TRBJ2-3,.,TRBV4-3,TGCGCCAGCAGCCAAGACGGGGGGGCCGCCCGCACAGATACGCAGTATTTT,CASSQDGGAARTDTQYF
.,TRBJ2-7,few,TRBV7-2,TGTGCCAGCAGCTTAGAGAAGTTTTACGAGCAGTACTTC,CASSLEKFYEQYF
TRBD2,TRBJ2-7,few,TRBV6-2/TRBV6-3,TGTGCCAGCAGCCCCTGGATAGCGGGGGCCTACGAGCAGTACTTC,CASSPWIAGAYEQYF
.,TRBJ2-7,.,TRBV29-1,TGCAGCGTAGCCCTGGGGGACGAGCAGTACTTC,CSVALGDEQYF
TRBD2,TRBJ2-7,.,TRBV20-1,TGCAGTGCTAGAACACCGGGACTAGCATATGAGCAGTACTTC,CSARTPGLAYEQYF
.,TRBJ2-5,.,TRBV12-3/TRBV12-4,TGTGCCACCAACCCAGGCCGGGGCACCCAGTACTTC,CATNPGRGTQYF
.,TRBJ2-4,once,TRBV6-6,TGTGCCAGCAGTTTCCCTACTAGTGCGGCCAAAAACATTCAGTACTTC,CASSFPTSAAKNIQYF
.,TRBJ2-7,.,TRBV7-2,TGTGCCAGCAGCAGAATGGGGGGGCCTAAGTACGAGCAGTACTTC,CASSRMGGPKYEQYF
.,TRBJ1-1,.,TRBV29-1,TGCAGCGTTGATAGTACGAGGGGATTGGACACTGAAGCTTTCTTT,CSVDSTRGLDTEAFF
.,TRBJ2-1,once,TRBV5-1,TGCGCCAGCAGCTTGGTCCCGCCTAATGAGCAGTTCTTC,CASSLVPPNEQFF
.,TRBJ1-2,.,TRBV18,TGTGCCAGCTCACCACCGTGGGCCGACTATGGCTACACCTTC,CASSPPWADYGYTF